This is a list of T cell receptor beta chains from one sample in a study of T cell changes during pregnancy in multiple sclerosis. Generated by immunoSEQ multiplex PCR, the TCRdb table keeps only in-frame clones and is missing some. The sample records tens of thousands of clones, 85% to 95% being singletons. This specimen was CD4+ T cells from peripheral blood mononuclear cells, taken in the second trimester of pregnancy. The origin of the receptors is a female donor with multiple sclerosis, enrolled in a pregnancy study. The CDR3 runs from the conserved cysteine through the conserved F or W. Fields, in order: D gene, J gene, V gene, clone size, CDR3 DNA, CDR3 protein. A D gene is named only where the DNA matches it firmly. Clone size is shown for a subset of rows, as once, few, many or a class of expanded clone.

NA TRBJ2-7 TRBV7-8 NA TGTGCCAGCAGCCCGCGGACAGTTCCTAAGGAGCAGTACTTC CASSPRTVPKEQYF
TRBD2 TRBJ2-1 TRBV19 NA TGTGCCAGTAGTATAGTAGCTAGCGGTAATGAGCAGTTCTTC CASSIVASGNEQFF
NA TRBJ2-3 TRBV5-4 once TGTGCCAGCAGCTCAAGGACTCAGCACCTTACGCAGTATTTT CASSSRTQHLTQYF
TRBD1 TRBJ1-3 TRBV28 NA TGTGCCAGCAGACCACAGGGGGCAGGTGGAAACACCATATATTTT CASRPQGAGGNTIYF
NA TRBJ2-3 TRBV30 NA TGTGCCTGGAGTGTACTAGTGAATACGCAGTATTTT CAWSVLVNTQYF
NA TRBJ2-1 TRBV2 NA TGTGCCAGCAGGCTAGTCGATGAGCAGTTCTTC CASRLVDEQFF
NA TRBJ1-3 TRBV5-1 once TGCGCCAGCAGCCTCACTTCAGGGATCGCTGGAAACACCATATATTTT CASSLTSGIAGNTIYF
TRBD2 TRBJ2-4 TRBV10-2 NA TGCGCCAGCAGTGATCCGGGGGGTGGAAACATTCAGTACTTC CASSDPGGGNIQYF
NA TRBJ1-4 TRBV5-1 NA TGCGCCAGCAGCAATCCAGGGGATAATGAAAAACTGTTTTTT CASSNPGDNEKLFF
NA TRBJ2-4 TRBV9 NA TGTGCCAGCAGCGTAGCTGGGGGGGGCGTAAACATTCAGTACTTC CASSVAGGGVNIQYF